This T cell receptor beta chain is from a study of OX40 agonist ivuxolimab in advanced cancers. This CDR3 is built from 13 residues. CDR1 is SNHLY, CDR2 FYNNEI, per germline. V lost 11 bases and J lost 1, with 12 bases in between. Study-wide points: Expansion of clones was among the lowest in partial responders at 0.1-3.0 mg/kg. At 0.1 to 3.0 mg/kg and by week 6, CD4+ and CD8+ T cells in the blood had expanded clonally.

This clone was counted once. The antigen remains unidentified. Only in-frame clones appear in the TCRdb table, and some are missing; sequencing was by immunoSEQ multiplex PCR. The table lists over 9,500 clones, approximately 70% of them singletons. The rearrangement links TRBV2 to TRBJ1-5, with D tentatively TRBD1 (5 bases). This specimen was CD4+ or CD8+ T cells sorted from blood, taken in a trial of the OX40 agonist ivuxolimab. The receptor was isolated from an adult with an advanced solid tumor such as melanoma, head and neck, liver or kidney cancer. CDR3 protein: CAGGDGSNQPQHF. CDR3 nucleotides: TGTGCCGGGGGGGATGGAAGCAATCAGCCCCAGCATTTT.